The clone carrying this T cell receptor (beta chain) has only a few counts. No antigen is known for it. Tagging with unique molecular identifiers was a feature of the TCR beta cDNA libraries. MiXCR, run by TCRdb on the PCR reads, gives a single entry per CDR3 protein. Of hundreds of thousands of distinct CDR3 sequences in the sample, less than 45% were seen once. The record originates from a study of post-analysis software for immune sequencing data. Study-level results: In patients, about five TRBV segments were more frequent than in controls, with TRBV5-6, TRBV5-1 and TRBV20-1 among them. Normalized Chao1 diversity was significantly lower in multiple sclerosis patients than in controls.

V was clipped by 2 bases and J by 3 bases; unmatched bases: 8. There are 17 residues in the CDR3. CDR1 and CDR2 (germline): MGHDK, SYGVNS. What was sequenced was blood. The genes are TRBV25-1 and TRBJ2-7, with 12 bases aligning to TRBD1. This TCR was sampled from a girl aged 10 to 17 with multiple sclerosis. The CDR3 nucleotides read TGTGCCAGCAGTGAACGGAACCGGGACAGGGGGCTCTACGAGCAGTACTTC. It is translated as CASSERNRDRGLYEQYF.